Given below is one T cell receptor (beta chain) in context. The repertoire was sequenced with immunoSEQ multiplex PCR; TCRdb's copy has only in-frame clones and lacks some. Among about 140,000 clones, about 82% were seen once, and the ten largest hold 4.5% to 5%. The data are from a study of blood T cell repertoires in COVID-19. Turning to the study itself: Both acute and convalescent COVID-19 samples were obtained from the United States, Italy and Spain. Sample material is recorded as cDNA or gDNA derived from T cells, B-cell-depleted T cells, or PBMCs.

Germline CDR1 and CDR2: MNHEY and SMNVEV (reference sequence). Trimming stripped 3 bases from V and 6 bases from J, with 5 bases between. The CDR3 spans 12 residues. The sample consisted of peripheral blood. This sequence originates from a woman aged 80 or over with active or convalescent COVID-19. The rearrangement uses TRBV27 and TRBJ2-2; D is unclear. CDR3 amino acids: CASSFGSGELFF. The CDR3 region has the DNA TGTGCCAGCAGTTTCGGGTCCGGGGAGCTGTTTTTT.